The entry below gives a single T cell receptor beta chain sequence along with its context. Using immunoSEQ multiplex PCR, the repertoire was profiled, and TCRdb retains in-frame clones only, with some absent. The sample has tens of thousands of clones; roughly nine tenths are singletons. This record belongs to a study of OX40 agonist ivuxolimab in advanced cancers. About the study: Allowance was made for prior anti-PD-1, anti-PD-L1 or anti-CTLA-4 therapy, and 40% to 45% had some.

Exclusion applied to patients with autoimmune disease history or systemic immunosuppression. The CDR3 length is 15 residues. Trimming cost V 5 bases and J 2 bases, with 13 bases left between them. Germline values: CDR1 SGHTA, CDR2 FQGTGA. The receptor's source is an adult with an advanced solid tumor such as melanoma, head and neck, liver or kidney cancer. The chain has TRBV7-3 and TRBJ2-1; D is perhaps TRBD1 or TRBD2 (5 bases each). Material: CD4+ or CD8+ T cells sorted from blood, obtained in a trial of the OX40 agonist ivuxolimab. CDR3 loop: CASSPSGGAYNEQFF. The CDR3 DNA follows: TGTGCCAGCAGCCCGTCTGGGGGAGCCTACAATGAGCAGTTCTTC.